This T cell receptor (beta chain) stems from a study of patients and donors after allogeneic stem cell transplantation. TCRdb itself ran the RT-PCR reads through MiXCR, one entry per CDR3 protein. The table lists 200,000 to 250,000 distinct CDR3 sequences, 11% to 15% of them singletons. CDR3 length: 14 residues. V was clipped by 3 bases and J by 3 bases, with 6 bases between them. This clonotype was recorded many times. The sequenced sample consisted of blood, either unsorted or a sorted T cell fraction (not recorded which). This TCR was recovered from a human donor who was either an allogeneic HSCT recipient or a stem cell or donor lymphocyte infusion donor (not recorded which). It is not recorded whose cells these are; they may come from a transplant donor. V usage is TRBV12-3 or TRBV12-4 and J usage is TRBJ1-6, with D possibly TRBD1 on 5 matching bases. The CDR3 region is CASSLGDYNSPLHF. For the CDR3, the DNA is TGTGCCAGCAGTTTGGGGGACTATAATTCACCCCTCCACTTT.